Each of the 14 T cell receptor beta chains below was sequenced from the same sample in a study of CD8 T cells in Susac syndrome. The RNA input was 0.5 to 1 ug, and it was reverse transcribed with random hexamers. TCRdb called the immunoSEQ multiplex PCR reads again in MiXCR, with one record for every CDR3 protein. In the table there are 150,000 to 200,000 distinct CDR3 sequences, almost 96% of which are singletons. The sequenced sample consisted of CD4+ T cells from PBMCs. Source of these receptors: a human donor with multiple sclerosis.

The rearrangement joins TRBV29-1 to TRBJ2-2; 7 bases are a match to TRBD1. CDR3 length equals 17 residues. Germline assignment: CDR1 SQVTM and CDR2 ANQGSEA. The V segment lost 5 bases and the J segment 4 bases; nucleotides outside the gene matches: 16. CDR3 coding DNA: TGCAGCGTTACGACCGGACAGGTCGTCGGCGGCACCGGGGAGCTGTTTTTT. Translating it yields CSVTTGQVVGGTGELFF.

CDR3 amino acids: CAWSLLLGTEQFF. CDR3 nucleotides: TGTGCCTGGAGTCTGCTCCTCGGGACCGAGCAGTTCTTC. This chain connects TRBV30 to TRBJ2-1; D may match TRBD1 or TRBD2 (5 bases each). V shed 2 bases and J shed 10 bases, with 15 bases lying between them. Germline lookup yields CDR1 GTSNPN and CDR2 SVGIG (reference sequence). The CDR3 covers 13 residues.

The V gene is TRBV9, the J gene TRBJ2-2, with 10 bases lining up with TRBD1. CDR3 size: 15 residues. The V gene end was trimmed by 3 bases and the J gene end by 4 bases; junction bases not matched to a gene: 3. Germline values: CDR1 SGDLS, CDR2 YYNGEE. In DNA, the CDR3 is TGTGCCAGCAGCGGCCGGACAGGGGGCACCGGGGAGCTGTTTTTT. Translated: CASSGRTGGTGELFF.

The rearrangement links TRBV9 to TRBJ1-2; maybe TRBD1 (6 bases). CDR1 is SGDLS, CDR2 YYNGEE, per germline. The CDR3 consists of 15 residues. V dropped 0 bases and J dropped 6 bases, with 15 bases sitting between them. CDR3 protein: CASSVVRGTGDGYTF. CDR3 nucleotide sequence: TGTGCCAGCAGCGTAGTTAGGGGGACGGGTGATGGCTACACCTTC. Drawing the rest from reference TRBV9 and TRBJ1-2, the complete variable domain is DSGVTQTPKHLITATGQRVTLRCSPRSGDLSVYWYQQSLDQGLQFLIQYYNGEERAKGNILERFSAQQFPDLHSELNLSSLELGDSALYFCASSVVRGTGDGYTFGSGTRLTVV.

The chain employs TRBV7-8 and TRBJ1-2; D call uncertain. V was shortened by 1 base and J by 4 bases, with 10 bases between the two germline ends. The germline V gene has CDR1 SGHVS and CDR2 FQNEAQ. This CDR3 contains 14 residues. DNA for the CDR3: TGTGCCAGCAGCTTAGTTCGGGATCTCTATGGCTACACCTTC. Protein: CASSLVRDLYGYTF. Together with reference TRBV7-8 and TRBJ1-2, the CDR3 gives the full variable domain: GAGVSQSPRYKVAKRGQDVALRCDPISGHVSLFWYQQALGQGPEFLTYFQNEAQLDKSGLPSDRFFAERPEGSVSTLKIQRTQQEDSAVYLCASSLVRDLYGYTFGSGTRLTVV.

The chain combines TRBV27 with TRBJ1-2, with TRBD1 matching over 7 bases. The CDR3 length is 14 residues. Trimming removed 5 bases from V and 4 bases from J; junction bases left unmatched: 7. The germline gives CDR1 MNHEY, CDR2 SMNVEV (reference sequence). DNA for the CDR3: TGTGCCAGCAGTCCTAGCGGACAGGTCTATGGCTACACCTTC. Its protein product is CASSPSGQVYGYTF.

The chain combines TRBV20-1 with TRBJ2-5; TRBD2 is a possible D gene (7 bases). Trimming removed 3 bases at V and 5 bases at J, with 19 bases between. The CDR3 is 15 residues long. Per the germline V gene, CDR1 is DFQATT and CDR2 is SNEGSKA (reference sequence). This CDR3 reads CSARLFRGAGETQYF. The CDR3 DNA reads as TGCAGTGCTAGGTTATTTCGGGGGGCAGGGGAGACCCAGTACTTC.

The chain uses TRBV5-6 and TRBJ2-7, with D possibly matching TRBD2 (7 bases). V gave up 2 bases and J gave up 2 bases, with 14 bases separating them. Germline V gene data show CDR1 as SGHDT and CDR2 as YYEEEE. The CDR3 covers 15 residues. This CDR3 reads CASSFGAGAAYEQYF. In DNA, the CDR3 is TGTGCCAGCAGCTTTGGGGCGGGGGCCGCCTACGAGCAGTACTTC. Looking up the rest from reference TRBV5-6 and TRBJ2-7 gives the full variable domain: DAGVTQSPTHLIKTRGQQVTLRCSPKSGHDTVSWYQQALGQGPQFIFQYYEEEERQRGNFPDRFSGHQFPNYSSELNVNALLLGDSALYLCASSFGAGAAYEQYFGPGTRLTVT.

The chain recombines TRBV3-1 with TRBJ2-1; 8 nucleotides align to TRBD1. The CDR3 contains 12 residues. The germline V gene encodes CDR1 LGHDT and CDR2 YNNKEL (reference sequence). Trimming took 1 base from V and 15 from J; bases not matched to a gene: 5. The CDR3 nucleotides are TGTGCCAGCAGCCAAGGCAGGGGGCATCTGTTCTTC. This encodes CASSQGRGHLFF.

This clonotype was seen only a few times. This CDR3 reads CASSYRGNNQPQHF. The CDR3 region has the DNA TGTGCCAGCAGTTACAGGGGGAACAATCAGCCCCAGCATTTT. This chain uses TRBV6-2 or TRBV6-3 with TRBJ1-5; D possibly corresponds to TRBD1 (6 bases). This CDR3 is built from 14 residues. V gave up 2 bases and J gave up 3 bases, with 8 bases separating them. CDR1 is MNHEY, CDR2 SVGEGT, per germline.

This clonotype has only one observation. The rearrangement uses TRBV6-5 and TRBJ1-6; 8 nucleotides align to TRBD1. With 4 bases clipped from V and 7 bases from J, the junction kept 15 bases outside the gene matches. Germline-derived CDR1 and CDR2 are MNHEY and SVGAGI. The CDR3 extends over 18 amino acids. This chain's CDR3 is CASSFPSLTGAGNSPLHF. The CDR3 nucleotides read TGTGCCAGCAGTTTTCCATCCTTGACAGGGGCTGGAAATTCACCCCTCCACTTT.

The chain employs TRBV28 and TRBJ1-1; D is unclear. Trimming shortened V by 10 bases and J by 0 bases, and 9 bases separated the two germline ends. Germline V CDR1 and CDR2: MDHEN, SYDVKM. This CDR3 contains 12 residues. This CDR3 reads CATRTMNTEAFF. The CDR3, as DNA: TGTGCCACCAGGACCATGAACACTGAAGCTTTCTTT.

The chain uses TRBV30 and TRBJ1-3; 8 nucleotides line up with TRBD1. This CDR3 contains 15 residues. CDR1 is GTSNPN, CDR2 SVGIG, per germline (reference sequence). The V and J ends lost 4 bases and 0 bases, in that order; junction bases with no gene match: 5. The CDR3 spells CAWTRTGNSGNTIYF. The CDR3, as DNA: TGTGCCTGGACCCGGACAGGGAACTCTGGAAACACCATATATTTT.

J is TRBJ2-3 and V is TRBV29-1; perhaps TRBD2 as D (5 bases). CDR3 size: 12 residues. Germline CDR1 is SQVTM and CDR2 is ANQGSEA. V lost 3 bases and J lost 4, with 8 bases in between. The CDR3 region is CSVDRGSDTQYF. The CDR3 nucleotides read TGCAGCGTTGACCGAGGGTCAGATACGCAGTATTTT.